The present T cell receptor beta chain was sequenced within a study of beta chain features in type 1 diabetes. In this sample, this clone turned up a few times. Germline CDR1 reads SGHTA; CDR2 reads FQGNSA. The CDR3 sequence is 16 residues long. With 1 base removed from V and 4 bases from J, the gap between germline ends came to 17 bases. The investigators reverse transcribed all of the isolated RNA, so they sequenced expressed TCRB transcripts. Profiled with immunoSEQ multiplex PCR; TCRdb holds only in-frame clones, not every one. The sample lists more than 150,000 clones; around 10% were seen once. Source material: central memory CD4+ T cells from blood. The rearrangement joins TRBV7-2 to TRBJ2-7; D is perhaps TRBD1 (6 bases). The sequence derives from a man younger than 30 in good health. CDR3 coding DNA: TGTGCCAGCAGCTTAGTTTCGGCGAACAGGGCTTACGAGCAGTACTTC. Translated: CASSLVSANRAYEQYF. Using reference TRBV7-2 and TRBJ2-7 for the parts outside the CDR3, the full variable domain is GAGVSQSPSNKVTEKGKDVELRCDPISGHTALYWYRQSLGQGLEFLIYFQGNSAPDKSGLPSDRFSAERTGGSVSTLTIQRTQQEDSAVYLCASSLVSANRAYEQYFGPGTRLTVT.